The TCR beta chain described here comes from a study of persistence of HIV-infected CD4 T cells. Study results and caveats: CMV- and Gag-responding cells had lower TCRbeta richness than CD3/CD28-responding cells.

This was the immunoSEQ version 4 assay in survey mode. Some clones are missing from TCRdb's copy, which holds only in-frame ones; the method was immunoSEQ multiplex PCR. The table records 50,000 or so clones, around 75% of them present only once. Only one count was recorded for this clone. The antigen is unknown. The V gene's germline CDR1 is KGHSH and CDR2 LQKENI. The CDR3 totals 17 residues. J lost 2 bases, V lost 0 bases, and 7 bases had no gene match. The stimulus was lysate of CMV-infected fibroblasts, 10 ug/mL. Memory cells lacking CD40L and CD69 with high CD45RO were sorted. The J gene is TRBJ1-3, the V gene TRBV18; 7 positions match TRBD1. Sequencing used CD4+ T cells sorted from PBMCs after approximately 19-hour stimulation, obtained from a patient who received antiretroviral therapy. This receptor was taken from an adult man with HIV who was CMV-seropositive. The CDR3 coding sequence is TGTGCCAGCTCACCACCAGGCTGGACAGGCCCTGGAAACACCATATATTTT. Translated, it gives CASSPPGWTGPGNTIYF. The full variable domain, completed using reference TRBV18 and TRBJ1-3, is NAGVMQNPRHLVRRRGQEARLRCSPMKGHSHVYWYRQLPEEGLKFMVYLQKENIIDESGMPKERFSAEFPKEGPSILRIQQVVRGDSAAYFCASSPPGWTGPGNTIYFGEGSWLTVV.